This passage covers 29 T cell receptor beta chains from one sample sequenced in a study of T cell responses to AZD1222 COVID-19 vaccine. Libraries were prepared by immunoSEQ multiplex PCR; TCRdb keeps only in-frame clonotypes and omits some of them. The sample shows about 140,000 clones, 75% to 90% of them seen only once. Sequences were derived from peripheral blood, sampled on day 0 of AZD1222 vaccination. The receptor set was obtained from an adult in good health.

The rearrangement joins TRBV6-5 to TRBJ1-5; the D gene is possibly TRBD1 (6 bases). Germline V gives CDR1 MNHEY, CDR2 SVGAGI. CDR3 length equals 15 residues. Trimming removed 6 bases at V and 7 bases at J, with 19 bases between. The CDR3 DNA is TGTGCCAGCAGCCTTGAGGGGGGCATTGGACAGCCCCAGCATTTT. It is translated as CASSLEGGIGQPQHF.

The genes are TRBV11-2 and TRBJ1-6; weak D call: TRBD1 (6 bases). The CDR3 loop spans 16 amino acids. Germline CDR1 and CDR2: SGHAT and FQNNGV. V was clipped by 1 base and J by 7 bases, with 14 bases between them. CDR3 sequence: CASSLGWAGENSPLHF. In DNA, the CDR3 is TGTGCCAGCAGCTTAGGTTGGGCAGGGGAGAATTCACCCCTCCACTTT. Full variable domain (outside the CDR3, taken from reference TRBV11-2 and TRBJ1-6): EAGVAQSPRYKIIEKRQSVAFWCNPISGHATLYWYQQILGQGPKLLIQFQNNGVVDDSQLPKDRFSAERLKGVDSTLKIQPAKLEDSAVYLCASSLGWAGENSPLHFGNGTRLTVT.

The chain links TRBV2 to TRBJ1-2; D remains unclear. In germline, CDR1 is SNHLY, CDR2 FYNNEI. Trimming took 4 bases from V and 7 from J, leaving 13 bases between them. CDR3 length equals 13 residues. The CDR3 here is CASSVGGFGGYTF. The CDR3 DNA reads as TGTGCCAGCAGTGTAGGAGGTTTTGGTGGCTACACCTTC. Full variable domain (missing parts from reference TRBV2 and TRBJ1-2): EPEVTQTPSHQVTQMGQEVILRCVPISNHLYFYWYRQILGQKVEFLVSFYNNEISEKSEIFDDQFSVERPDGSNFTLKIRSTKLEDSAMYFCASSVGGFGGYTFGSGTRLTVV.

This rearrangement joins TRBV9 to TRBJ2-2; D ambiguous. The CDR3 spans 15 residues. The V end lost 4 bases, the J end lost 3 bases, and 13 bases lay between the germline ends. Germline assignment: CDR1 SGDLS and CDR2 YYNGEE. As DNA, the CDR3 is TGTGCCAGCAGCCCGCGCCCCGCGGACACCGGGGAGCTGTTTTTT. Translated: CASSPRPADTGELFF.

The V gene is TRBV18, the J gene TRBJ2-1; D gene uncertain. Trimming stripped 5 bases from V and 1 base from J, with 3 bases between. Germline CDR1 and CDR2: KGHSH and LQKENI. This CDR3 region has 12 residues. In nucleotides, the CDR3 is TGTGCCAGCTCAACATCCTACAATGAGCAGTTCTTC. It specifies CASSTSYNEQFF.

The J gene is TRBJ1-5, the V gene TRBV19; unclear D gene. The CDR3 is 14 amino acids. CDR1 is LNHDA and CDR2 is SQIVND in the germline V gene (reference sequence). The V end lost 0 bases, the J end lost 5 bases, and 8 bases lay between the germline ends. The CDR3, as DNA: TGTGCCAGTAGTATAGATCTTGGGGATCAGCCCCAGCATTTT. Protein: CASSIDLGDQPQHF.

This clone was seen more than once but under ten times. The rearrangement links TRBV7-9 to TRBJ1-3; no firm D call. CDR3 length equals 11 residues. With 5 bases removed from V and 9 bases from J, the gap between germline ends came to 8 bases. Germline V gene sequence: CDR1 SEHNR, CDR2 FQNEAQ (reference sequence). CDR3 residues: CASSEVTTIYF. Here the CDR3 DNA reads TGTGCCAGCAGCGAAGTGACCACCATATATTTT.

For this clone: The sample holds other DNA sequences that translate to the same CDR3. The CDR3, as DNA: TGCGCCAGCCGGGGGGACACTGAAGCTTTCTTT. Its translation: CASRGDTEAFF. This chain connects TRBV5-1 to TRBJ1-1, with D maybe TRBD1 (5 bases). V was trimmed by 7 bases and J by 3 bases, leaving 7 bases between them. CDR3 length: 11 amino acids. Per the germline V gene, CDR1 is SGHRS and CDR2 is YFSETQ.

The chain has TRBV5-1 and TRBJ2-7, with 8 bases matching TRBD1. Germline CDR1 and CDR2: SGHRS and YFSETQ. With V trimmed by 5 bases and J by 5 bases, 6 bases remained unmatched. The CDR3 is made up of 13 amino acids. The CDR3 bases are TGCGCCAGCAGGTATGGACAGGGTAACGAGCAGTACTTC. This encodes CASRYGQGNEQYF.

CDR3 protein: CASSINLDNTEAFF. In DNA form, the CDR3 reads TGTGCCAGTAGTATAAATCTAGACAACACTGAAGCTTTCTTT. The chain couples TRBV19 to TRBJ1-1; D gene unclear. Germline loops: CDR1 LNHDA, CDR2 SQIVND (reference sequence). V was cut by 2 bases and J by 2 bases, with 9 bases left in between. The CDR3 runs to 14 residues.

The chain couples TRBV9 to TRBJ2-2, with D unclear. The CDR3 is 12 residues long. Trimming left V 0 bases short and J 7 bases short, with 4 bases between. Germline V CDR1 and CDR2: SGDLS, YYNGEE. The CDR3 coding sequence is TGTGCCAGCAGCGTAGGTAGCGGGGAGCTGTTTTTT. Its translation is CASSVGSGELFF. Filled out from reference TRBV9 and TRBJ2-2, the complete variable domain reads DSGVTQTPKHLITATGQRVTLRCSPRSGDLSVYWYQQSLDQGLQFLIQYYNGEERAKGNILERFSAQQFPDLHSELNLSSLELGDSALYFCASSVGSGELFFGEGSRLTVL.

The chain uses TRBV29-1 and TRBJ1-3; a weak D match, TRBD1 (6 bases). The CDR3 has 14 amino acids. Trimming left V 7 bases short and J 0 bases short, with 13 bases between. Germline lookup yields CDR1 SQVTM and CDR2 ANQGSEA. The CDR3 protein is CSAARGYSGNTIYF. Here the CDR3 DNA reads TGCAGCGCCGCCAGGGGTTACTCTGGAAACACCATATATTTT. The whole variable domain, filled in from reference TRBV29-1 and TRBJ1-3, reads SAVISQKPSRDICQRGTSLTIQCQVDSQVTMMFWYRQQPGQSLTLIATANQGSEATYESGFVIDKFPISRPNLTFSTLTVSNMSPEDSSIYLCSAARGYSGNTIYFGEGSWLTVV.

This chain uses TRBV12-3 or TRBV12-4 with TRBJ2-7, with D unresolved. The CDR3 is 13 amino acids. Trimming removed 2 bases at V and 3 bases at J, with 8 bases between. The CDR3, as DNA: TGTGCCAGCAGTTTAACTGGAATCTACGAGCAGTACTTC. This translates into CASSLTGIYEQYF.

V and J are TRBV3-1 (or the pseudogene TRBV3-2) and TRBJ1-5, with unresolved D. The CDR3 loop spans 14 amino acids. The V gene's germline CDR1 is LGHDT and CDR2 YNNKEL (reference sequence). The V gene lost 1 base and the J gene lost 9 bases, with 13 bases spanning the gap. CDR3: CASSQGVGYRPQHF. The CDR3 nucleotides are TGTGCCAGCAGCCAAGGTGTTGGGTACCGGCCCCAGCATTTT.

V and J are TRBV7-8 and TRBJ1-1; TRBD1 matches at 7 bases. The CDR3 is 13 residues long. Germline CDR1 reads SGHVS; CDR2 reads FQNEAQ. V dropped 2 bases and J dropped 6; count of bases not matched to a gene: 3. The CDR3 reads CASSLQDRAEAFF. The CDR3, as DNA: TGTGCCAGCAGCTTACAAGACAGGGCTGAAGCTTTCTTT.

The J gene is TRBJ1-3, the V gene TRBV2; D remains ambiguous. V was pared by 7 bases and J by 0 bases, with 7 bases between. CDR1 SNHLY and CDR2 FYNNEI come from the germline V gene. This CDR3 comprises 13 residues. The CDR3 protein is CASNTDSGNTIYF. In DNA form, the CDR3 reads TGTGCCAGCAACACCGACTCTGGAAACACCATATATTTT. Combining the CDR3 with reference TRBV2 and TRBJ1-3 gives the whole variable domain EPEVTQTPSHQVTQMGQEVILRCVPISNHLYFYWYRQILGQKVEFLVSFYNNEISEKSEIFDDQFSVERPDGSNFTLKIRSTKLEDSAMYFCASNTDSGNTIYFGEGSWLTVV.

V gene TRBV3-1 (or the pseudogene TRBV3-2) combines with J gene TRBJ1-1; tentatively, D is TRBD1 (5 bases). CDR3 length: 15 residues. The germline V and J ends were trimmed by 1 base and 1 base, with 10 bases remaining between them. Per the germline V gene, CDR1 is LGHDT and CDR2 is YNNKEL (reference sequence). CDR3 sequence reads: CASSQGGGGNTEAFF. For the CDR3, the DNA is TGTGCCAGCAGCCAAGGGGGGGGAGGGAACACTGAAGCTTTCTTT.

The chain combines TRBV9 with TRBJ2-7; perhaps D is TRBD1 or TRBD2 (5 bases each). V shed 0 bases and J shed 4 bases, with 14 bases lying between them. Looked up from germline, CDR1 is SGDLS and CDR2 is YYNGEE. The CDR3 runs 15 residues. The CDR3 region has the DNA TGTGCCAGCAGCGTAGAATTTGGGACCCCTTACGAGCAGTACTTC. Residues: CASSVEFGTPYEQYF. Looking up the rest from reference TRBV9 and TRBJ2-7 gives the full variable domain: DSGVTQTPKHLITATGQRVTLRCSPRSGDLSVYWYQQSLDQGLQFLIQYYNGEERAKGNILERFSAQQFPDLHSELNLSSLELGDSALYFCASSVEFGTPYEQYFGPGTRLTVT.

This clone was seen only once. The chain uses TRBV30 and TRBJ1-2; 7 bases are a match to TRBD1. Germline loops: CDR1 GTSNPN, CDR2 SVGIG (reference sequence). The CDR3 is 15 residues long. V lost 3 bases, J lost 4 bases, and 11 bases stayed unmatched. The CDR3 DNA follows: TGTGCCTGGAGCCCTCGGGACAGAGAGTTCTATGGCTACACCTTC. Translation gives CAWSPRDREFYGYTF.

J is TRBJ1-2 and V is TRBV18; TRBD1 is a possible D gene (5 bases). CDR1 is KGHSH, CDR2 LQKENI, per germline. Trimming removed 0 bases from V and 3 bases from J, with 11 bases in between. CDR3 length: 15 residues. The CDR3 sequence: CASSPPGRTYYGYTF. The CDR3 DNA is TGTGCCAGCTCACCACCGGGACGGACGTACTATGGCTACACCTTC.

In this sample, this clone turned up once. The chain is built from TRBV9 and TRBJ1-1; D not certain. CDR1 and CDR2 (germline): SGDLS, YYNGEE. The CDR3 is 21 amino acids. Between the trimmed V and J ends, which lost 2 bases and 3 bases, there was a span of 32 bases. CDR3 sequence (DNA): TGTGCCAGCAGCGTGGTAACCTCATCGGGGAGAGTAGGTCTGGGAGACACTGAAGCTTTCTTT. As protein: CASSVVTSSGRVGLGDTEAFF.

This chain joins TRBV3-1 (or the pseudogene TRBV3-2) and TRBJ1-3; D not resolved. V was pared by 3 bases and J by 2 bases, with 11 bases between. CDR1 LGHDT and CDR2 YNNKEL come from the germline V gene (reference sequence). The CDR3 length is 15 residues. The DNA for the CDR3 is TGTGCCAGCAGCCATGTACGGGGAGCTGGAAACACCATATATTTT. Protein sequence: CASSHVRGAGNTIYF.

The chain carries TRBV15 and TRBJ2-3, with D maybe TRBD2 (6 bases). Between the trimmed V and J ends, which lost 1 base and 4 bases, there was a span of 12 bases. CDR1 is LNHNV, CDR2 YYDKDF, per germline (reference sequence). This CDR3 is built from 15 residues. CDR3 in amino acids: CATSRVGGVADTQYF. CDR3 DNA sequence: TGTGCCACCAGCAGAGTGGGGGGAGTCGCAGATACGCAGTATTTT. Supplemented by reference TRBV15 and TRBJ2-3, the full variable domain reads DAMVIQNPRYQVTQFGKPVTLSCSQTLNHNVMYWYQQKSSQAPKLLFHYYDKDFNNEADTPDNFQSRRPNTSFCFLDIRSPGLGDTAMYLCATSRVGGVADTQYFGPGTRLTVL.

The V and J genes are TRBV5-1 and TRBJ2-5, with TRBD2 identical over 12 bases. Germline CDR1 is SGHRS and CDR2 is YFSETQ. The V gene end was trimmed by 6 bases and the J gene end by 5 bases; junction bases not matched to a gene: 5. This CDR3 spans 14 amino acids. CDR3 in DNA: TGCGCCAGCAAAGGTCTAGCGGGAGGGGAGACCCAGTACTTC. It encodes CASKGLAGGETQYF. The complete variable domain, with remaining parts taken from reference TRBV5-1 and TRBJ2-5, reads KAGVTQTPRYLIKTRGQQVTLSCSPISGHRSVSWYQQTPGQGLQFLFEYFSETQRNKGNFPGRFSGRQFSNSRSEMNVSTLELGDSALYLCASKGLAGGETQYFGPGTRLLVL.

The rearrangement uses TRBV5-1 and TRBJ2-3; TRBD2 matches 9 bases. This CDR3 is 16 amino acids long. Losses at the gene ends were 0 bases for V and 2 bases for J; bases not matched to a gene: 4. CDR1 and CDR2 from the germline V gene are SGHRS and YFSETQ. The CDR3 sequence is CASSLAWTSDTDTQYF. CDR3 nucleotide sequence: TGCGCCAGCAGCTTGGCCTGGACTAGCGACACAGATACGCAGTATTTT.

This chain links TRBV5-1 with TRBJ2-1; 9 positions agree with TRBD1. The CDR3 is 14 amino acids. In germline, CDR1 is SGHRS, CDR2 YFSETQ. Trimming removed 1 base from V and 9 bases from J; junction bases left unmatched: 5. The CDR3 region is CASSLLGQGFEQFF. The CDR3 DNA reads TGCGCCAGCAGCTTGTTGGGACAGGGTTTTGAGCAGTTCTTC.

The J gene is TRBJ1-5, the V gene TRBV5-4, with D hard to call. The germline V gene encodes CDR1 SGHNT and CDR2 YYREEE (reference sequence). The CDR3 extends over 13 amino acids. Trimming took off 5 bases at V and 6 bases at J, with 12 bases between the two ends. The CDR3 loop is CASSEMGSQPQHF. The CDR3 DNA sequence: TGTGCCAGCAGTGAAATGGGTTCTCAGCCCCAGCATTTT.

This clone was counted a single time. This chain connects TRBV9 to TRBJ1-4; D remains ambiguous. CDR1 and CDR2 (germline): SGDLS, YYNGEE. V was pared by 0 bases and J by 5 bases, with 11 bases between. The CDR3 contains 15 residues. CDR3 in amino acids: CASSVALTRNEKLFF. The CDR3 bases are TGTGCCAGCAGCGTAGCCTTAACACGGAATGAAAAACTGTTTTTT.

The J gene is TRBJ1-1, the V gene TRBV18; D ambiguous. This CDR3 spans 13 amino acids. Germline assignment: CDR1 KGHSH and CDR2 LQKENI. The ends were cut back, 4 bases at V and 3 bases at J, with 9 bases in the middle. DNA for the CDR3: TGTGCCAGCTCACTCCAGGTGGACACTGAAGCTTTCTTT. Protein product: CASSLQVDTEAFF.